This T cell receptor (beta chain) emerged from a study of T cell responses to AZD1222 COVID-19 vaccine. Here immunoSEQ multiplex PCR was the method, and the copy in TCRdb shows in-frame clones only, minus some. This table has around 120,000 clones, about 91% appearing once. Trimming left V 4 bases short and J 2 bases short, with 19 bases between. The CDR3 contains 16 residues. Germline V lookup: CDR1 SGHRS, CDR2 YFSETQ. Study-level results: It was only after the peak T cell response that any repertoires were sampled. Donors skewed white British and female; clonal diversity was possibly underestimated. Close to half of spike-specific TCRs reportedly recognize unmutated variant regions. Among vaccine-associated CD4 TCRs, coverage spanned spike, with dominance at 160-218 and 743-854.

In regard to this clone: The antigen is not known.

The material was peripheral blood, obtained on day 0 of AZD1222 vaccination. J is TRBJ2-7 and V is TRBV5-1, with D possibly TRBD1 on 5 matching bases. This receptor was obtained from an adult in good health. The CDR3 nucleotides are TGCGCCAGCAGCATAACCCCAGGGCCGCCCGCCTACGAGCAGTACTTC. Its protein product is CASSITPGPPAYEQYF.